This T cell receptor (beta chain) was obtained from a study of tumor-infiltrating lymphocytes in localized non-small cell lung cancer. The CDR3 extends over 14 amino acids. The trim removed 7 bases at V and 7 bases at J, leaving 10 bases unmatched. Looked up from germline, CDR1 is GTSNPN and CDR2 is SVGIG (reference sequence). Using immunoSEQ multiplex PCR, the repertoire was profiled, and TCRdb retains in-frame clones only, with some absent. The sample lists just under 7,500 clones; approximately 80% were seen once. The origin of this receptor is a human donor with non-small cell lung cancer. The sequencing input was uninvolved lung tissue not adjacent to the tumor. The chain joins TRBV30 to TRBJ1-6, with 7 bases that match TRBD1. CDR3 in amino acids: CASSTGTENSPLHF. The DNA for the CDR3 is TGTGCCTCTTCAACCGGGACAGAAAATTCACCCCTCCACTTT.